Below, 28 T cell receptor beta chains from the same sample are listed, as sequenced in a study of blood T cell repertoires in COVID-19. Clones were read by immunoSEQ multiplex PCR, and TCRdb kept only the in-frame ones, dropping some. The table lists about 47,000 clones, less than 90% of them singletons. Sequencing was performed on peripheral blood. The receptor set was obtained from a man in his 60s with active COVID-19.

The V call is TRBV7-9, the J call TRBJ2-7; 10 bases match TRBD1. Trimming at V came to 5 bases and at J to 6 bases, leaving 10 bases not matched to a gene. This CDR3 region has 15 residues. CDR1 is SEHNR, CDR2 FQNEAQ, per germline (reference sequence). CDR3 sequence reads: CASSIRQGAHFEQYF. CDR3 bases: TGTGCCAGCAGCATAAGACAGGGGGCCCATTTCGAGCAGTACTTC.

In this sample, this clone turned up once. This chain connects TRBV4-1 to TRBJ2-5; 9 bases match TRBD1. With 2 bases clipped from V and 4 bases from J, the junction kept 8 bases outside the gene matches. Looked up from germline, CDR1 is MGHRA and CDR2 is YSYEKL. The CDR3 contains 16 residues. The CDR3 nucleotides read TGCGCCAGCAGCCAAACCGCGGGACAGGGATTAGAGACCCAGTACTTC. Translating it yields CASSQTAGQGLETQYF.

The sample holds one count of this clone. The rearrangement links TRBV10-3 to TRBJ2-3; 11 bases match TRBD2. J lost 6 bases, V lost 5 bases, and 4 bases had no gene match. The germline CDR1 and CDR2 sequences are ENHRY and SYGVKD. CDR3 length equals 14 residues. For the CDR3, the DNA is TGTGCCATCAGTACTAGCGGGAGCATGGATACGCAGTATTTT. The encoded protein is CAISTSGSMDTQYF.

The chain recombines TRBV5-5 with TRBJ2-7; maybe TRBD1 (6 bases). The germline CDR1 and CDR2 sequences are SGHKS and YYEKEE (reference sequence). This CDR3 spans 16 amino acids. V was trimmed by 7 bases and J by 2 bases, leaving 22 bases between them. The CDR3 here is CASAPAATGTTYEQYF. The DNA of the CDR3 is TGTGCCAGCGCCCCGGCGGCGACAGGTACCACCTACGAGCAGTACTTC.

V gene TRBV28 combines with J gene TRBJ1-2, with 7 positions matching TRBD1. The CDR3 sequence is 15 residues long. V was clipped by 2 bases and J by 7 bases; unmatched bases: 10. CDR1 and CDR2 from the germline V gene are MDHEN and SYDVKM. The CDR3 protein is CASSLDLTGLFGYTF. The CDR3 DNA is TGTGCCAGCAGTTTAGACTTGACAGGGTTGTTTGGCTACACCTTC.

This clone was seen a single time. CDR3 bases: TGCAGCGTTGCACCTAGCGGGAGGGCCCTGGGAAATGAGCAGTTCTTC. It translates to CSVAPSGRALGNEQFF. The rearrangement uses TRBV29-1 and TRBJ2-1; 12 nucleotides agree with TRBD2. CDR3 length: 16 amino acids. Germline CDR1 reads SQVTM; CDR2 reads ANQGSEA. The J segment lost 7 bases and the V segment lost 4 bases, leaving 11 bases of the junction unmatched.

In DNA form, the CDR3 reads TGTGCCAGCAGGGGGGACAGGGGGCATAATTCACCCCTCCACTTT. Its protein is CASRGDRGHNSPLHF. The chain combines TRBV25-1 with TRBJ1-6; 12 positions agree with TRBD1. Germline V gene lookup returns CDR1 MGHDK and CDR2 SYGVNS. CDR3 length: 15 residues. Trimming at V came to 6 bases and at J to 5 bases, leaving 2 bases not matched to a gene.

V gene TRBV6-5 combines with J gene TRBJ1-5; tentative D call: TRBD1 (6 bases). Trimming took 5 bases from V and 6 from J, leaving 11 bases between them. The germline V gene has CDR1 MNHEY and CDR2 SVGAGI. This CDR3 region has 13 residues. The CDR3: CASSPSGVQPQHF. In DNA form, the CDR3 reads TGTGCCAGCAGTCCATCAGGGGTTCAGCCCCAGCATTTT.

This clone showed up just a few times. The chain links TRBV27 to TRBJ2-3; D is perhaps TRBD2 (6 bases). Germline loops: CDR1 MNHEY, CDR2 SMNVEV (reference sequence). Trimming stripped 5 bases from V and 1 base from J, with 16 bases between. The CDR3 length is 16 residues. CDR3: CASSVLTASGTDTQYF. The CDR3 region has the DNA TGTGCCAGCAGTGTCCTAACGGCTAGCGGCACAGATACGCAGTATTTT.

The chain is built from TRBV7-2 and TRBJ2-3; 10 bases map to TRBD2. Per germline, CDR1 SGHTA and CDR2 FQGNSA. Germline trimming cut 1 base from V and 2 bases from J; bases unmatched to any gene: 3. The CDR3 is 16 amino acids. CDR3 sequence reads: CASSLEAGGLTDTQYF. The CDR3 coding sequence is TGTGCCAGCAGCTTAGAAGCGGGGGGGCTCACAGATACGCAGTATTTT.

The J gene is TRBJ1-1, the V gene TRBV20-1, with D possibly matching TRBD1 (6 bases). The CDR3 runs to 14 residues. In germline, CDR1 is DFQATT, CDR2 SNEGSKA (reference sequence). V lost 3 bases and J 5 bases, leaving 16 bases between the germline ends. This CDR3 reads CSASGGPRGTEAFF. The DNA for the CDR3 is TGCAGTGCTAGTGGGGGCCCTCGGGGGACTGAAGCTTTCTTT.

The chain has TRBV4-2 and TRBJ2-7; 9 nucleotides agree with TRBD2. Germline V gene sequence: CDR1 LGHNA, CDR2 YNFKEQ. The CDR3 spans 15 residues. V trimming: 0 bases; J trimming: 3 bases; junction bases outside the gene matches: 3. This CDR3 reads CASSQDLSGGYEQYF. The CDR3 DNA sequence: TGTGCCAGCAGCCAAGATCTTAGCGGGGGCTACGAGCAGTACTTC.

The J gene is TRBJ2-3, the V gene TRBV9; TRBD2 matches at 8 bases. Germline V CDR1 and CDR2: SGDLS, YYNGEE. Germline trimming cut 3 bases from V and 2 bases from J; bases unmatched to any gene: 14. The CDR3 extends over 18 amino acids. The CDR3 loop is CASSDPGIRLANTDTQYF. The CDR3 bases are TGTGCCAGCAGCGACCCGGGGATACGACTAGCGAACACAGATACGCAGTATTTT.

The chain is built from TRBV30 and TRBJ2-2; maybe TRBD2 (5 bases). Germline V lookup: CDR1 GTSNPN, CDR2 SVGIG (reference sequence). CDR3 length: 15 residues. V lost 0 bases to trimming and J lost 4 bases, with 12 bases between them. CDR3 loop: CAWSVGPGITGELFF. The DNA for the CDR3 is TGTGCCTGGAGTGTAGGTCCGGGAATCACCGGGGAGCTGTTTTTT.

J is TRBJ2-7 and V is TRBV9; 7 bases align to TRBD2. CDR1 is SGDLS and CDR2 is YYNGEE in the germline V gene. V lost 3 bases, J lost 2 bases, and 2 bases stayed unmatched. This CDR3 spans 13 amino acids. This chain's CDR3 is CASSGGGPYEQYF. CDR3 in DNA: TGTGCCAGCAGCGGGGGAGGGCCCTACGAGCAGTACTTC.

This clone was seen once. CDR3 DNA: TGCGCCAGCAGCTGGGTAGCGGGAGGAACAGATACGCAGTATTTT. Its protein product is CASSWVAGGTDTQYF. This chain connects TRBV5-1 to TRBJ2-3; 10 bases map to TRBD2. The CDR3 consists of 15 residues. Per germline, CDR1 SGHRS and CDR2 YFSETQ. V dropped 3 bases and J dropped 3; count of bases not matched to a gene: 4.

V usage is TRBV4-2 and J usage is TRBJ1-2, with D possibly being TRBD1 (5 bases). Germline CDR1 LGHNA, CDR2 YNFKEQ. Trimming removed 0 bases from V and 2 bases from J, with 13 bases in between. The length of the CDR3 is 16 residues. The CDR3 DNA follows: TGTGCCAGCAGCCAAGATCCTCAGGGAAGAAACTATGGCTACACCTTC. This encodes CASSQDPQGRNYGYTF.

This clone was counted a few times. CDR3 protein: CASSLYQLTSGTGELFF. In nucleotides, the CDR3 is TGTGCCAGCAGTTTGTACCAGCTGACTAGCGGAACCGGGGAGCTGTTTTTT. The chain couples TRBV27 to TRBJ2-2; 9 bases match TRBD2. V lost 3 bases, J lost 5 bases, and 10 bases stayed unmatched. Per germline, CDR1 MNHEY and CDR2 SMNVEV (reference sequence). The CDR3 has 17 amino acids.

The chain combines TRBV6-2 or TRBV6-3 with TRBJ2-5; TRBD1 matches at 10 bases. The V gene's germline CDR1 is MNHEY and CDR2 SVGEGT. This CDR3 is built from 14 residues. V lost 5 bases and J lost 4; bases outside the gene matches: 4. Written as DNA, the CDR3 is TGTGCCAGCAGTCCAGGGACAGGGGTAGAGACCCAGTACTTC. Protein sequence: CASSPGTGVETQYF.

This chain links TRBV11-2 with TRBJ2-1; TRBD1 matches 12 bases. Trimming cost V 3 bases and J 4 bases; bases outside gene matches: 1. The germline gives CDR1 SGHAT, CDR2 FQNNGV. The CDR3 covers 15 residues. CDR3 sequence: CASSLGQGAYNEQFF. CDR3 nucleotides: TGTGCCAGCAGCTTGGGACAGGGGGCGTACAATGAGCAGTTCTTC.

This rearrangement joins TRBV4-1 to TRBJ2-5, with 11 positions matching TRBD2. V lost 4 bases and J lost 2; bases outside the gene matches: 9. The germline V gene encodes CDR1 MGHRA and CDR2 YSYEKL. The CDR3 extends over 17 amino acids. The CDR3 spells CASSPILSGRAQETQYF. The DNA of the CDR3 is TGCGCCAGCAGCCCCATACTTAGCGGGAGGGCTCAAGAGACCCAGTACTTC.

This clone was counted once. The V and J genes are TRBV5-1 and TRBJ2-3, with TRBD1 matching 8 bases. CDR3 length: 17 residues. V dropped 0 bases and J dropped 0; count of bases not matched to a gene: 6. CDR1 is SGHRS, CDR2 YFSETQ, per germline. Written as DNA, the CDR3 is TGCGCCAGCAGCTTGGCAGTTGGGGACAGGAGCACAGATACGCAGTATTTT. Its translation is CASSLAVGDRSTDTQYF.

The chain has TRBV5-4 and TRBJ2-3, with 7 bases identical to TRBD2. The germline gives CDR1 SGHNT, CDR2 YYREEE (reference sequence). The J segment lost 5 bases and the V segment lost 4 bases, leaving 10 bases of the junction unmatched. The CDR3 is 15 residues long. In DNA, the CDR3 is TGTGCCAGCAGCCATGTGGTGGCTAGCGGAGATACGCAGTATTTT. Protein sequence: CASSHVVASGDTQYF.

The chain links TRBV2 to TRBJ2-7; 8 bases line up with TRBD1. The CDR3 has 13 amino acids. Germline CDR1 is SNHLY and CDR2 is FYNNEI. V was pared by 6 bases and J by 4 bases, with 5 bases of the junction left unmatched. This CDR3 is CASRARGLYEQYF. In nucleotides, the CDR3 is TGTGCCAGCAGGGCCAGGGGGCTTTACGAGCAGTACTTC.

This clone was observed a single time. The chain is built from TRBV3-1 (or the pseudogene TRBV3-2) and TRBJ1-2; TRBD1 matches 8 bases. The CDR3 spans 15 residues. Trimming removed 3 bases from V and 4 bases from J; junction bases left unmatched: 7. CDR1 and CDR2 (germline): LGHDT, YNNKEL (reference sequence). The CDR3 DNA follows: TGTGCCAGCAGCCAGACCGCCGGGACAGGCTATGGCTACACCTTC. Translation: CASSQTAGTGYGYTF.

The chain carries TRBV6-6 and TRBJ2-2; TRBD2 matches 9 bases. The V gene end was trimmed by 7 bases and the J gene end by 3 bases; junction bases not matched to a gene: 6. This CDR3 has 15 amino acids. From germline, CDR1 is MNHNY and CDR2 SVGAGI (reference sequence). CDR3 sequence: CASNDQRGDTGELFF. The CDR3, as DNA: TGTGCCAGCAACGATCAGCGGGGGGACACCGGGGAGCTGTTTTTT.

The chain is built from TRBV9 and TRBJ2-7; 11 bases fit TRBD2. There are 15 residues in the CDR3. CDR1 and CDR2 (germline): SGDLS, YYNGEE. Germline trimming cut 0 bases from V and 1 base from J; bases unmatched to any gene: 0. Here the CDR3 reads CASSVGLAGSYEQYF. The CDR3 DNA reads as TGTGCCAGCAGCGTAGGACTAGCGGGATCCTACGAGCAGTACTTC.

This rearrangement joins TRBV4-1 to TRBJ1-1, with TRBD1 matching over 8 bases. Germline CDR1 reads MGHRA; CDR2 reads YSYEKL. There are 13 residues in the CDR3. The V segment lost 3 bases and the J segment 10 bases; nucleotides outside the gene matches: 7. This CDR3 is CASSQGQVSIAFF. The CDR3 coding sequence is TGCGCCAGCAGCCAGGGACAGGTGTCAATAGCTTTCTTT.